This T cell receptor beta chain stems from a study of blood T cell repertoires in COVID-19. TCRdb keeps only in-frame clones here, not all; method: immunoSEQ multiplex PCR. Of around 280,000 clones in the sample, 70% to 90% were seen once. A remark on this clone: Relative to the germline gene, one junction end is altered; a read error may explain this.

Germline values: CDR1 MNHNS, CDR2 SASEGT. This CDR3 spans 16 amino acids. Source material: peripheral blood. The receptor was isolated from a woman aged 25 to 45 who had recovered from COVID-19. The J gene is TRBJ1-5, the V gene TRBV6-1; 7 nucleotides agree with TRBD1. This chain's CDR3 is CASSGPAGGSSQPQHF. CDR3 sequence (DNA): TGTGCCAGCAGTGGACCTGCAGGGGGAAGCAGTCAGCCCCAGCATTTT.